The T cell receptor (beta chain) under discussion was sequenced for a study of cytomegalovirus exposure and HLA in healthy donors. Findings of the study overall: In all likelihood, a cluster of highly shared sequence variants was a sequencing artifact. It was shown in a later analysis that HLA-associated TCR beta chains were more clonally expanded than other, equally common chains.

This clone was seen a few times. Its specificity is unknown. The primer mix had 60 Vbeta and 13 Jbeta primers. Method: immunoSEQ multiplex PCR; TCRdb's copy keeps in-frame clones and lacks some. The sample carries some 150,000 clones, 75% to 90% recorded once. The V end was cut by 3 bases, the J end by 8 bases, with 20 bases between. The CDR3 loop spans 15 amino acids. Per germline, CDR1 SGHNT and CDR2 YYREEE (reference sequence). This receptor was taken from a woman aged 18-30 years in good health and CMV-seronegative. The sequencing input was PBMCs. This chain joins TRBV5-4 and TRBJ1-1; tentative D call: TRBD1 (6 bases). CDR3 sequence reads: CASSSPRDTQLEAFF. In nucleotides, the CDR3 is TGTGCCAGCAGCTCTCCCCGGGACACGCAATTGGAAGCTTTCTTT.